One and the same sample provided the 21 T cell receptor beta chains below, sequenced in a study of technical replicates of blood from a few donors (dated by TCRdb to between 2016 and 2019). The receptor library was made with the immunoSEQ multiplex PCR assay. TCRdb provides this immuneACCESS table in a form limited to in-frame rearrangements. Some clones are lacking; in checked studies, under half of them reflect an unresolved V gene, and why the rest are absent is not known. This sample is represented by roughly 69,000 clones; under 98% of them were singletons. The top ten constitute 0.25% to 0.35% of the sample. The specimen was T cells isolated from PBMCs. All receptors derive from a human donor in good health.

This clone was detected only once. The genes are TRBV27 and TRBJ2-1; 7 bases are a match to TRBD2. Germline V CDR1 and CDR2: MNHEY, SMNVEV (reference sequence). After removal of 6 bases from V and 6 bases from J, the junction contained 8 bases not matched to a gene. The CDR3 has 14 residues. The CDR3 loop reads CASSRFERGNEQFF. The DNA of the CDR3 is TGTGCCAGCAGCAGGTTCGAGCGGGGCAATGAGCAGTTCTTC.

The V call is TRBV5-1, the J call TRBJ1-5; TRBD1 is a possible D gene (5 bases). Germline lookup yields CDR1 SGHRS and CDR2 YFSETQ. The CDR3 has 14 residues. The ends were cut back, 5 bases at V and 4 bases at J, with 13 bases in the middle. DNA for the CDR3: TGCGCCAGCAGTGAAAATGGGGGGAATCAGCCCCAGCATTTT. This sequence encodes CASSENGGNQPQHF.

The chain combines TRBV11-3 with TRBJ1-2, with 7 bases matching TRBD1. Germline trimming cut 3 bases from V and 0 bases from J; bases unmatched to any gene: 10. Germline loops: CDR1 SGHNT, CDR2 YENEEA. The CDR3 contains 17 residues. The chain's CDR3 is CASSFGTGTAPNYGYTF. DNA for the CDR3: TGTGCCAGCAGCTTCGGGACCGGGACAGCGCCTAACTATGGCTACACCTTC. Drawing the rest from reference TRBV11-3 and TRBJ1-2, the complete variable domain is EAGVVQSPRYKIIEKKQPVAFWCNPISGHNTLYWYLQNLGQGPELLIRYENEEAVDDSQLPKDRFSAERLKGVDSTLKIQPAELGDSAVYLCASSFGTGTAPNYGYTFGSGTRLTVV.

The chain joins TRBV4-2 to TRBJ2-2, with D hard to call. The CDR3 is 14 residues long. V gave up 10 bases and J gave up 0 bases, with 12 bases separating them. Germline values: CDR1 LGHNA, CDR2 YNFKEQ. The CDR3 sequence is CATSTQTNTGELFF. DNA of the CDR3: TGTGCCACCTCGACACAGACGAACACCGGGGAGCTGTTTTTT.

The V gene is TRBV7-3, the J gene TRBJ2-5; 7 nucleotides line up with TRBD2. The germline V gene has CDR1 SGHTA and CDR2 FQGTGA. Trimming took 2 bases from V and 4 from J; bases not matched to a gene: 4. The CDR3 sequence is 14 residues long. The CDR3 region has the DNA TGTGCCAGCAGCTTAGGTGTAGCGGGAGAGACCCAGTACTTC. Its translation: CASSLGVAGETQYF.

The count of this clone is one. The rearrangement uses TRBV10-1 and TRBJ2-7, with D perhaps TRBD1 (6 bases). CDR3 length equals 14 residues. From germline, CDR1 is WNHNN and CDR2 SYGVQD (reference sequence). V lost 2 bases and J lost 0, with 8 bases in between. This chain's CDR3 is CASSEQGHSYEQYF. In DNA, the CDR3 is TGCGCCAGCAGTGAGCAGGGACACTCCTACGAGCAGTACTTC.

The chain has TRBV7-2 and TRBJ1-2; 9 nucleotides line up with TRBD1. V trimming: 5 bases; J trimming: 9 bases; junction bases outside the gene matches: 7. CDR1 and CDR2 from the germline V gene are SGHTA and FQGNSA. The CDR3 extends over 13 amino acids. The CDR3 loop is CASSGGTGLSYTF. Written as DNA, the CDR3 is TGTGCCAGCAGCGGAGGGACAGGGTTGAGCTACACCTTC.

This chain links TRBV6-6 with TRBJ2-1, with D possibly being TRBD2 (6 bases). From germline, CDR1 is MNHNY and CDR2 SVGAGI (reference sequence). The CDR3 is made up of 15 amino acids. Trimming removed 6 bases at V and 5 bases at J, with 17 bases between. The CDR3 sequence: CASSSSGLTNNEQFF. The CDR3 DNA is TGTGCCAGCAGCTCCAGCGGGTTGACTAACAATGAGCAGTTCTTC.

J is TRBJ2-2 and V is TRBV9; D unclear. There are 13 residues in the CDR3. The V end lost 4 bases, the J end lost 1 base, and 5 bases lay between the germline ends. Germline CDR1 reads SGDLS; CDR2 reads YYNGEE. The CDR3 loop reads CASSPGNTGELFF. The CDR3 DNA sequence: TGTGCCAGCAGCCCCGGGAACACCGGGGAGCTGTTTTTT.

The chain is built from TRBV4-1 and TRBJ2-7, with D maybe TRBD2 (5 bases). Germline V gene lookup returns CDR1 MGHRA and CDR2 YSYEKL. Trimming took off 1 base at V and 6 bases at J, with 10 bases between the two ends. The CDR3 runs 13 residues. The CDR3: CASSQVEGTEQYF. CDR3 DNA sequence: TGCGCCAGCAGCCAAGTTGAGGGCACCGAGCAGTACTTC.

J is TRBJ2-3 and V is TRBV5-4, with D possibly being TRBD1 (5 bases). With 4 bases removed from V and 0 bases from J, the gap between germline ends came to 12 bases. Per germline, CDR1 SGHNT and CDR2 YYREEE (reference sequence). This CDR3 has 15 amino acids. CDR3 loop: CASSPGQASTDTQYF. The CDR3 DNA follows: TGTGCCAGCAGCCCTGGACAAGCTAGCACAGATACGCAGTATTTT.

This clone was observed a handful of times. The genes are TRBV18 and TRBJ2-7; D might be TRBD2 (5 bases). V was clipped by 1 base and J by 2 bases, with 12 bases between them. CDR1 and CDR2 (germline): KGHSH, LQKENI. There are 15 residues in the CDR3. The DNA of the CDR3 is TGTGCCAGCTCACCACAAGGAGGTGGTACCTACGAGCAGTACTTC. Its translation: CASSPQGGGTYEQYF.

This rearrangement joins TRBV4-1 to TRBJ1-2; D is unresolved. V shed 4 bases and J shed 6 bases, with 18 bases lying between them. The CDR3 length is 15 residues. Germline V gene data show CDR1 as MGHRA and CDR2 as YSYEKL. CDR3 loop: CASSLRAILKDGYTF. In DNA, the CDR3 is TGCGCCAGCAGCCTTAGAGCCATTTTAAAAGATGGCTACACCTTC.

This clone was seen just once. The chain combines TRBV30 with TRBJ2-5, with TRBD2 identical over 8 bases. Trimming cost V 4 bases and J 2 bases; bases outside gene matches: 6. The CDR3 sequence is 14 residues long. The V gene's germline CDR1 is GTSNPN and CDR2 SVGIG (reference sequence). CDR3 amino acids: CAWTSTSEQETQYF. The CDR3 nucleotides read TGTGCCTGGACCTCGACTAGCGAACAAGAGACCCAGTACTTC.

The chain couples TRBV7-7 to TRBJ2-5; 7 bases match TRBD1. V shed 5 bases, J shed 2 bases, and the junction held 8 bases outside the gene matches. Germline loops: CDR1 SSHAT, CDR2 FNYEAQ (reference sequence). The CDR3 sequence is 15 residues long. The CDR3, as DNA: TGTGCCAGCAGCCCGGACAGGCAGATTCAAGAGACCCAGTACTTC. Translating gives CASSPDRQIQETQYF.

The V and J genes are TRBV11-2 and TRBJ2-7, with 13 bases identical to TRBD2. V gave up 1 base and J gave up 6 bases; unmatched junction bases: 9. CDR1 and CDR2 (germline): SGHAT, FQNNGV. There are 17 residues in the CDR3. DNA for the CDR3: TGTGCCAGCAGCTTAGTCTTAGGACTAGCGGGAGAGGTCGAGCAGTACTTC. This encodes CASSLVLGLAGEVEQYF.

The rearrangement uses TRBV10-3 and TRBJ2-5, with D possibly being TRBD1 (6 bases). Looked up from germline, CDR1 is ENHRY and CDR2 is SYGVKD. This CDR3 is built from 12 residues. V lost 9 bases and J lost 4, with 12 bases in between. The CDR3 bases are TGTGCCATTAACAGGGAAGGAGAGACCCAGTACTTC. This gives the protein CAINREGETQYF.

The rearrangement uses TRBV7-9 and TRBJ2-7, with TRBD2 matching 8 bases. CDR3 size: 13 residues. The V gene's germline CDR1 is SEHNR and CDR2 FQNEAQ (reference sequence). V dropped 4 bases and J dropped 3; count of bases not matched to a gene: 2. This CDR3 is CASSSAGGYEQYF. DNA of the CDR3: TGTGCCAGCAGCTCTGCGGGGGGCTACGAGCAGTACTTC.

V usage is TRBV5-5 and J usage is TRBJ2-7; D not resolved. Trimming shortened V by 4 bases and J by 6 bases, and 5 bases separated the two germline ends. Germline lookup yields CDR1 SGHKS and CDR2 YYEKEE (reference sequence). CDR3 size: 10 residues. The CDR3 is CASSGGEQYF. The CDR3 DNA reads TGTGCCAGCAGCGGCGGCGAGCAGTACTTC. Full variable domain (missing parts from reference TRBV5-5 and TRBJ2-7): DAGVTQSPTHLIKTRGQQVTLRCSPISGHKSVSWYQQVLGQGPQFIFQYYEKEERGRGNFPDRFSARQFPNYSSELNVNALLLGDSALYLCASSGGEQYFGPGTRLTVT.

The chain uses TRBV20-1 and TRBJ1-3; D is unresolved. The ends were cut back, 1 base at V and 6 bases at J, with 4 bases in the middle. The CDR3 extends over 11 amino acids. Germline V gene lookup returns CDR1 DFQATT and CDR2 SNEGSKA (reference sequence). The CDR3, as DNA: TGCAGTGCTAGAGTTCTAAACACCATATATTTT. This translates into CSARVLNTIYF.

The CDR3 is CASRSTGTGDDTEAFF. The DNA for the CDR3 is TGTGCCAGCAGATCCACCGGGACAGGGGATGACACTGAAGCTTTCTTT. The chain couples TRBV28 to TRBJ1-1, with 10 bases that match TRBD1. Trimming at V came to 6 bases and at J to 3 bases, leaving 10 bases not matched to a gene. From germline, CDR1 is MDHEN and CDR2 SYDVKM. The CDR3 contains 16 residues.